A selection of T cell receptor beta chains follows, all from one sample in a study of T-cell memory formation after mild COVID-19. TCRdb reprocessed the 5' RACE reads with MiXCR, giving one entry per CDR3 protein. The profile covers just under 150,000 distinct CDR3 sequences, with about a fifth appearing a single time and around 2% taken by the ten largest. The sequenced sample was PBMCs or a T cell subset sorted from them (not recorded which). The source is an adult woman who had mild COVID-19 (a few samples of this study predate the infection). Cell type and time point are not known. CDR3s include the opening cysteine and the closing phenylalanine or tryptophan. D genes are given only for firm matches. Only part of the rows carry a size: once, few, many, or a class if the clone is expanded.

TRBJ2-5	TRBV7-7	.	15	few	CASSRTGTPQETQYF	TGTGCCAGCAGCCGAACCGGGACACCTCAAGAGACCCAGTACTTC
TRBJ2-1	TRBV20-1	TRBD2	13	.	CSAGTSGNNEQFF	TGCAGTGCAGGGACTAGCGGAAACAATGAGCAGTTCTTC
TRBJ1-1	TRBV6-2/TRBV6-3	.	13	few	CASSYGGGTEAFF	TGTGCCAGCAGTTACGGCGGGGGGACTGAAGCTTTCTTT
TRBJ1-1	TRBV3-1	.	15	many	CASSQDAVPNTEAFF	TGTGCCAGCAGCCAAGATGCAGTGCCGAACACTGAAGCTTTCTTT
TRBJ2-5	TRBV11-2	.	14	.	CASSGTGVQETQYF	TGTGCCAGCAGCGGGACGGGAGTTCAAGAGACCCAGTACTTC
TRBJ2-7	TRBV12-5	.	14	.	CASGLPGFRGEQYF	TGTGCTAGTGGTTTACCGGGCTTCCGGGGCGAGCAGTACTTC
TRBJ1-5	TRBV6-1	.	14	once	CASRPYTGSQPQHF	TGTGCCAGCAGGCCGTACACAGGGAGCCAGCCCCAGCATTTT
TRBJ2-3	TRBV29-1	.	12	.	CSERGSTDTQYF	TGCAGCGAGCGAGGTAGCACAGATACGCAGTATTTT
TRBJ2-3	TRBV5-1	.	16	.	CASSVPTGATGDTQYF	TGCGCCAGCAGCGTACCAACAGGAGCCACCGGGGATACGCAGTATTTT
TRBJ2-1	TRBV10-2	.	15	few	CASSGGGQPYNEQFF	TGCGCCAGCAGTGGGGGCGGGCAGCCCTACAATGAGCAGTTCTTC
TRBJ2-5	TRBV3-1	.	11	few	CASTGIETQYF	TGTGCCAGCACGGGAATTGAGACCCAGTACTTC
TRBJ1-1	TRBV12-3/TRBV12-4	.	13	.	CASSLGGVAEAFF	TGTGCCAGCAGTTTGGGCGGGGTTGCTGAAGCTTTCTTT
TRBJ1-1	TRBV5-1	.	11	.	CASSFRGEAFF	TGCGCCAGCAGCTTTCGCGGTGAAGCTTTCTTT
TRBJ2-1	TRBV5-1	TRBD1	15	.	CASSLQGGGHNEQFF	TGCGCCAGCAGCTTACAGGGGGGTGGCCACAATGAGCAGTTCTTC
TRBJ2-5	TRBV4-1	.	15	few	CASSLRQAPQETQYF	TGCGCCAGCAGCCTCAGACAGGCCCCCCAAGAGACCCAGTACTTC
TRBJ2-1	TRBV20-1	TRBD2	14	few	CSARRRGAYNEQFF	TGCAGTGCTAGAAGGCGGGGGGCTTACAATGAGCAGTTCTTC
TRBJ2-1	TRBV7-2	TRBD2	15	few	CASSASGRTNNEQFF	TGTGCCAGCAGCGCTAGCGGGAGAACGAACAATGAGCAGTTCTTC
TRBJ2-5	TRBV5-1	.	14	few	CASSKGPPGETQYF	TGCGCCAGCAGCAAGGGGCCACCTGGGGAGACCCAGTACTTC
TRBJ2-3	TRBV24-1	.	13	.	CATSDGTTDTQYF	TGTGCCACCAGTGATGGTACCACAGATACGCAGTATTTT
TRBJ2-1	TRBV5-1	.	14	many	CASSRPGTYNEQFF	TGCGCCAGCAGCCGGCCAGGGACCTACAATGAGCAGTTCTTC
TRBJ2-3	TRBV4-2	TRBD2	17	.	CASSQDRASGNTDTQYF	TGTGCCAGCAGCCAAGATAGGGCTAGCGGGAACACAGATACGCAGTATTTT
TRBJ2-1	TRBV14	TRBD2	17	.	CASSQPRRLAGYNEQFF	TGTGCCAGCAGCCAGCCCCGTAGACTAGCGGGCTACAATGAGCAGTTCTTC
TRBJ2-7	TRBV18	.	15	few	CASSSSIGGSYEQYF	TGTGCCAGCTCATCCTCCATCGGGGGCTCCTACGAGCAGTACTTC
TRBJ1-1	TRBV5-1	.	14	many	CASSWSGGQTEAFF	TGCGCCAGCAGTTGGTCCGGGGGGCAAACTGAAGCTTTCTTT
TRBJ2-2	TRBV24-1	.	13	.	CATGQLNTGELFF	TGTGCCACCGGGCAGCTGAACACCGGGGAGCTGTTTTTT
TRBJ2-3	TRBV20-1	.	14	once	CSARPAGSTDTQYF	TGCAGTGCTAGGCCGGCGGGGTCGACAGATACGCAGTATTTT
TRBJ2-3	TRBV12-3/TRBV12-4	.	13	.	CAGGQGNTDTQYF	TGTGCCGGGGGTCAGGGGAACACAGATACGCAGTATTTT
TRBJ1-3	TRBV20-1	.	15	few	CSARIPARTGNTIYF	TGCAGTGCTAGAATCCCGGCTAGAACTGGAAACACCATATATTTT
TRBJ2-1	TRBV7-9	.	22	.	CASSPTLGREKSRDSKYNEQFF	TGTGCCAGCAGCCCAACCCTCGGACGGGAGAAAAGCCGGGACTCCAAGTACAATGAGCAGTTCTTC
TRBJ2-7	TRBV3-1	.	14	many	CASSQGQGPYEQYF	TGTGCCAGCAGCCAAGGTCAGGGGCCGTACGAGCAGTACTTC
TRBJ2-5	TRBV4-1	TRBD2	15	few	CASSQGLAGGETQYF	TGCGCCAGCAGCCAGGGACTAGCGGGGGGTGAGACCCAGTACTTC
TRBJ1-2	TRBV12-3/TRBV12-4	.	12	few	CASRGPVYGYTF	TGTGCCAGCAGGGGACCGGTCTATGGCTACACCTTC
TRBJ1-1	TRBV18	.	14	few	CASSPQGPRTEAFF	TGTGCCAGCTCACCACAGGGTCCGCGCACTGAAGCTTTCTTT
TRBJ2-4	TRBV7-2	.	13	.	CASSRGKENIQYF	TGTGCCAGCAGCCGCGGAAAAGAAAACATTCAGTACTTC
TRBJ2-3	TRBV20-1	.	13	.	CSAISRLGDTQYF	TGCAGTGCTATTTCGAGACTGGGTGATACGCAGTATTTT
TRBJ2-3	TRBV5-1	.	16	.	CASSFAALSSTDTQYF	TGCGCCAGCAGCTTTGCTGCCCTCTCTAGCACAGATACGCAGTATTTT
TRBJ2-7	TRBV5-4	TRBD1	13	.	CASSSGGLYEQYF	TGTGCCAGCAGCTCAGGGGGATTATACGAGCAGTACTTC
TRBJ2-4	TRBV7-2	TRBD2	13	few	CASSSGLAGGQYF	TGTGCCAGCAGCTCGGGACTAGCGGGGGGACAGTACTTC
TRBJ1-5	TRBV20-1	.	13	.	CSARTDSNQPQHF	TGCAGTGCTCGGACGGATAGCAATCAGCCCCAGCATTTT
TRBJ2-1	TRBV20-1	.	13	few	CSASRDFYNEQFF	TGCAGTGCTAGCAGGGACTTCTACAATGAGCAGTTCTTC
TRBJ2-7	TRBV7-6	TRBD2	15	.	CASSLVAGGPHEQYF	TGTGCCAGCAGCTTAGTAGCGGGAGGGCCCCACGAGCAGTACTTC
TRBJ2-1	TRBV27	.	12	few	CASSSLTGEQFF	TGTGCCAGCAGTTCTCTCACCGGGGAGCAGTTCTTC
TRBJ1-1	TRBV5-1	.	14	.	CASSLGSQNTEAFF	TGCGCCAGCAGCTTGGGGTCGCAGAACACTGAAGCTTTCTTT
TRBJ1-4	TRBV6-2/TRBV6-3	.	15	few	CASLPRGAYGEKLFF	TGTGCCAGCTTGCCGAGGGGGGCGTATGGCGAAAAACTGTTTTTT
TRBJ2-4	TRBV20-1	TRBD1	12	few	CSAEDRKNIQYF	TGCAGTGCGGAGGACAGGAAAAACATTCAGTACTTC
TRBJ2-5	TRBV18	.	15	.	CASSPLAENQETQYF	TGTGCCAGCTCACCCCTAGCAGAGAATCAAGAGACCCAGTACTTC
TRBJ1-5	TRBV27	TRBD1	15	.	CASSSGQTRGQPQHF	TGTGCCAGCAGTTCGGGACAGACACGGGGTCAGCCCCAGCATTTT
TRBJ2-7	TRBV5-1	TRBD1	15	few	CASSSTGERVYEQYF	TGCGCCAGCAGCTCAACAGGGGAACGTGTCTACGAGCAGTACTTC
TRBJ2-2	TRBV7-2	TRBD1	15	.	CASSLVQGATGELFF	TGTGCCAGCAGCTTAGTTCAGGGGGCGACCGGGGAGCTGTTTTTT
TRBJ2-7	TRBV5-1	.	15	few	CASRQATVRIYEQYF	TGCGCCAGCAGGCAGGCGACAGTCCGGATCTACGAGCAGTACTTC
TRBJ2-1	TRBV7-9	.	13	.	CARGTGIRNEQFF	TGTGCCAGGGGAACAGGGATCCGCAATGAGCAGTTCTTC
TRBJ2-7	TRBV3-1	TRBD2	17	.	CASSSRTRLAGGYEQYF	TGTGCCAGCAGCTCCCGAACACGACTAGCGGGAGGATACGAGCAGTACTTC
TRBJ2-5	TRBV7-2	TRBD2	15	many	CASSLAAGEATSQYF	TGTGCCAGCAGCTTAGCGGCGGGGGAGGCGACCTCCCAGTACTTC
TRBJ2-7	TRBV20-1	.	12	many	CSGLRKNAEQYF	TGCAGTGGGTTGAGAAAGAATGCCGAGCAGTACTTC